This T cell receptor beta chain is from a study of T-cell reconstitution after alpha-beta-depleted transplantation in children. The CDR3 runs 17 residues. Germline CDR1 SQVTM, CDR2 ANQGSEA. Trimming took 6 bases from V and 8 from J; bases not matched to a gene: 18. A library of TCRbeta sequences, prepared with unique molecular identifiers, was generated. TCRdb passed the PCR reads through MiXCR, listing each CDR3 protein once. The table lists about 610,000 distinct CDR3 sequences, more than 9% of them singletons, with roughly 4% in the top ten. This clonotype was recorded at least ten times. This rearrangement joins TRBV29-1 to TRBJ2-2; 10 bases align to TRBD2. This specimen consisted of PBMCs from the stem cell graft donor, obtained from the stem cell graft. This receptor was taken from a human donor who donated a stem cell graft to a child with acute myeloid leukemia. The CDR3, as DNA: TGCAGCGTCACAGGCGGGCTAGCGGGAGTGTCAGGAGGGGAGCTGTTTTTT. This translates into CSVTGGLAGVSGGELFF.